The 11 T cell receptor beta chains presented below share a single source sample, sequenced in a study of OX40 agonist ivuxolimab in advanced cancers. Assay: immunoSEQ multiplex PCR; the TCRdb copy retains only in-frame clones and omits some. The sample contains about 55,000 clones, around 89% of which appear only once. Sequences were derived from CD4+ or CD8+ T cells sorted from blood, sampled in a trial of the OX40 agonist ivuxolimab. Source of these receptors: an adult with an advanced solid tumor such as melanoma, head and neck, liver or kidney cancer.

The rearrangement joins TRBV4-2 to TRBJ2-1; 7 bases fit TRBD2. CDR3 length: 15 residues. Germline V gene data show CDR1 as LGHNA and CDR2 as YNFKEQ. The J segment lost 4 bases and the V segment lost 0 bases, leaving 3 bases of the junction unmatched. This CDR3 reads CASSQDPSGYNEQFF. DNA of the CDR3: TGTGCCAGCAGCCAAGATCCTAGCGGTTACAATGAGCAGTTCTTC.

V is TRBV10-1 and J is TRBJ2-1, with a possible D match to TRBD2 (6 bases). V shed 4 bases and J shed 2 bases, with 21 bases lying between them. CDR1 is WNHNN and CDR2 is SYGVQD in the germline V gene (reference sequence). This CDR3 is 18 amino acids long. CDR3 protein: CASSVSVEPSGAYNEQFF. DNA for the CDR3: TGCGCCAGCAGTGTTTCGGTCGAACCCTCGGGGGCCTACAATGAGCAGTTCTTC.

A few counts support this clone. The V gene is TRBV4-2, the J gene TRBJ1-1, with D unresolved. Trimming took off 1 base at V and 7 bases at J, with 4 bases between the two ends. This CDR3 is 11 amino acids long. Germline loops: CDR1 LGHNA, CDR2 YNFKEQ. CDR3 in amino acids: CASSQGGEAFF. The CDR3 coding sequence is TGTGCCAGCAGCCAAGGAGGTGAAGCTTTCTTT.

This sequence joins TRBV19 and TRBJ1-2, with D tentatively TRBD1 (5 bases). The CDR3 spans 15 residues. Germline values: CDR1 LNHDA, CDR2 SQIVND (reference sequence). Trimming shortened V by 0 bases and J by 4 bases, and 12 bases separated the two germline ends. The CDR3 here is CASSIDFRGIYGYTF. CDR3 nucleotide sequence: TGTGCCAGTAGTATAGATTTTCGGGGGATCTATGGCTACACCTTC. The variable domain in full, with the rest retrieved from reference TRBV19 and TRBJ1-2, is DGGITQSPKYLFRKEGQNVTLSCEQNLNHDAMYWYRQDPGQGLRLIYYSQIVNDFQKGDIAEGYSVSREKKESFPLTVTSAQKNPTAFYLCASSIDFRGIYGYTFGSGTRLTVV.

This clone was seen only a few times. The chain has TRBV2 and TRBJ1-1; D possibly corresponds to TRBD1 (5 bases). CDR1 SNHLY and CDR2 FYNNEI come from the germline V gene. The V end was cut by 3 bases, the J end by 4 bases, with 6 bases between. The CDR3 is 12 residues long. The CDR3 DNA follows: TGTGCCAGCAGTGACAGGGTCACTGAAGCTTTCTTT. Its translation is CASSDRVTEAFF.

This sequence joins TRBV4-1 and TRBJ1-2; D not resolved. Germline CDR1 is MGHRA and CDR2 is YSYEKL. Trimming removed 4 bases at V and 6 bases at J, with 18 bases between. CDR3 length: 15 residues. The CDR3 protein is CASSPVVGSRDGYTF. The CDR3 DNA follows: TGCGCCAGCAGCCCCGTTGTCGGGTCTCGGGATGGCTACACCTTC.

The V and J genes are TRBV6-5 and TRBJ1-2, with D unclear. The CDR3 has 12 amino acids. V lost 5 bases and J lost 2, with 6 bases in between. Per germline, CDR1 MNHEY and CDR2 SVGAGI. The CDR3 nucleotides read TGTGCCAGCAGTCCCCTGAACTATGGCTACACCTTC. Protein: CASSPLNYGYTF.

This chain uses TRBV7-9 with TRBJ1-3; 7 nucleotides line up with TRBD1. Germline trimming cut 1 base from V and 0 bases from J; bases unmatched to any gene: 6. This CDR3 has 17 amino acids. Germline assignment: CDR1 SEHNR and CDR2 FQNEAQ (reference sequence). The CDR3 DNA reads as TGTGCCAGCAGCTTAGAGGACAGGCTATTCTCTGGAAACACCATATATTTT. Amino acids: CASSLEDRLFSGNTIYF.

The chain carries TRBV19 and TRBJ2-7; TRBD2 agrees at 9 bases. The length of the CDR3 is 14 residues. V lost 8 bases, J lost 1 base, and 6 bases stayed unmatched. Germline V gene data show CDR1 as LNHDA and CDR2 as SQIVND (reference sequence). The CDR3 region is CASSLAGPSYEQYF. The CDR3 bases are TGTGCCAGTTCTCTAGCGGGACCTTCCTACGAGCAGTACTTC.

The chain employs TRBV9 and TRBJ1-2; 9 nucleotides align to TRBD1. Losses at the gene ends were 7 bases for V and 6 bases for J; bases not matched to a gene: 10. The germline V gene encodes CDR1 SGDLS and CDR2 YYNGEE. The CDR3 totals 14 residues. The CDR3 is CASGRTGELDGYTF. The DNA of the CDR3 is TGTGCCAGCGGGAGGACAGGGGAATTAGATGGCTACACCTTC.

DNA for the CDR3: TGTGCCAGTAGGAGGGCCACTGAAGCTTTCTTT. Translation: CASRRATEAFF. The V gene is TRBV19, the J gene TRBJ1-1; D ambiguous. CDR3 length: 11 amino acids. Between the trimmed V and J ends, which lost 6 bases and 4 bases, there was a span of 6 bases. Germline V gives CDR1 LNHDA, CDR2 SQIVND (reference sequence).